This T cell receptor beta chain was sequenced for a study of regulatory T cells in long-lasting Graves disease. Findings and limits, study-wide: Persistent disease favored TRBV28, TRBJ1-2 and TRBJ2-5.

Time point given: newly diagnosed GD, antithyroid drugs for less than 3 months. From PBMCs, RNA was extracted and then used to make the TCR library. Regarding this clonotype: Its antigen is as yet unknown. Relative to the germline gene, one junction end is altered; a read error may explain this.

Arm-PCR of CDR3 regions and iRepertoire HTBI primers were the basis on which TCR beta libraries were built. Authors' data handling: Looking across samples, the authors found 55 to 70 TRBV and approximately 13 TRBJ segments. TCRdb itself ran the multiplex PCR reads through MiXCR, one entry per CDR3 protein. The V and J calls here are based on TCRdb, not the publication. This table holds fewer than 400,000 distinct CDR3 sequences, under 20% found once. The CDR3 is 14 amino acids. CDR1 is SGHRS and CDR2 is YFSETQ in the germline V gene. Sequencing was performed on peripheral blood mononuclear cells (PBMCs), taken at new diagnosis, from a patient treated with antithyroid drugs. V usage is TRBV5-1 and J usage is TRBJ2-7; 7 nucleotides agree with TRBD2. The receptor's source is a female donor with Graves disease. CDR3 in DNA: TGCGCCAGCAGCTCGTTAGCGGGCTCCTACGGGCAGTACTTC. This codes for CASSSLAGSYGQYF.